The 20 T cell receptor beta chains reported below all come from one sample, sequenced in a study of T cell responses to AZD1222 COVID-19 vaccine. Profiling relied on immunoSEQ multiplex PCR, and the TCRdb table lists in-frame clones only, not all of them. The sample contains over 110,000 clones, around 90% of which appear only once. The sequencing here drew on peripheral blood, taken on day 0 of AZD1222 vaccination. The receptor source for this set is an adult in good health.

The CDR3: CASSTLLAGGVDTQYF. The DNA for the CDR3 is TGTGCCAGCTCAACTCTACTAGCGGGAGGGGTAGATACGCAGTATTTT. The chain is built from TRBV18 and TRBJ2-3; 13 nucleotides align to TRBD2. Germline CDR1 KGHSH, CDR2 LQKENI. Losses at the gene ends were 5 bases for V and 5 bases for J; bases not matched to a gene: 7. The CDR3 is made up of 16 amino acids.

The chain employs TRBV5-1 and TRBJ1-1, with 8 bases fitting TRBD1. Germline assignment: CDR1 SGHRS and CDR2 YFSETQ. CDR3 length: 14 residues. After removal of 4 bases from V and 1 base from J, the junction contained 3 bases not matched to a gene. CDR3 in amino acids: CASSPGTGNTEAFF. The CDR3 DNA follows: TGCGCCAGCAGCCCCGGGACAGGGAACACTGAAGCTTTCTTT.

The chain recombines TRBV5-4 with TRBJ1-4; D is unclear. V was shortened by 4 bases and J by 12 bases, with 13 bases between the two germline ends. This CDR3 is 12 amino acids long. Per germline, CDR1 SGHNT and CDR2 YYREEE (reference sequence). The CDR3 reads CASSLLRDELFF. CDR3 nucleotide sequence: TGTGCCAGCAGCCTCCTTCGGGATGAACTGTTTTTT.

The gene calls are TRBV4-2 and TRBJ2-4, with TRBD2 matching 13 bases. Looked up from germline, CDR1 is LGHNA and CDR2 is YNFKEQ. Trimming removed 0 bases from V and 4 bases from J; junction bases left unmatched: 6. The CDR3 is 18 amino acids. CDR3 sequence: CASSQEGGLAGKKNIQYF. The DNA of the CDR3 is TGTGCCAGCAGCCAAGAGGGGGGACTAGCGGGGAAGAAAAACATTCAGTACTTC.

Note on this clone: The same CDR3 is also encoded by other DNA sequences in this sample. The chain couples TRBV30 to TRBJ1-1, with D hard to call. The V gene's germline CDR1 is GTSNPN and CDR2 SVGIG (reference sequence). CDR3 length: 13 residues. Trimming removed 2 bases at V and 0 bases at J, with 7 bases between. The CDR3 reads CAWSPGVNTEAFF. CDR3 nucleotide sequence: TGTGCCTGGAGTCCGGGAGTGAACACTGAAGCTTTCTTT.

The chain links TRBV28 to TRBJ1-4; D gene uncertain. Trimming took off 6 bases at V and 8 bases at J, with 16 bases between the two ends. Germline V gene sequence: CDR1 MDHEN, CDR2 SYDVKM. The CDR3 is made up of 14 amino acids. The CDR3 is CASSTTRAREKLFF. The DNA for the CDR3 is TGTGCCAGCAGCACTACTAGGGCGAGGGAAAAACTGTTTTTT.

This clone was detected only once. The V and J genes are TRBV7-6 and TRBJ1-5; no definite D call. This CDR3 has 22 amino acids. Trimming cost V 4 bases and J 3 bases, with 34 bases left between them. Germline CDR1 reads SGHVS; CDR2 reads FNYEAQ. CDR3 coding DNA: TGTGCCAGCAGCTGTCTCAGGAGCGTTGAGCTTCGGTCGACTTTACACAATCAGCCCCAGCATTTT. This translates into CASSCLRSVELRSTLHNQPQHF.

The chain links TRBV10-2 to TRBJ1-1, with 9 bases matching TRBD1. The length of the CDR3 is 15 residues. With 2 bases clipped from V and 8 bases from J, the junction kept 9 bases outside the gene matches. Germline values: CDR1 WSHSY, CDR2 SAAADI. The CDR3 DNA follows: TGCGCCAGCAGTGAGCCTGGGACAGGGCTTCGAGAAGCTTTCTTT. Protein sequence: CASSEPGTGLREAFF.

The chain carries TRBV28 and TRBJ1-5, with D maybe TRBD1 (6 bases). Germline CDR1 MDHEN, CDR2 SYDVKM. Trimming pared 10 bases from V and 2 bases from J, leaving 21 bases between. The CDR3 has 16 residues. CDR3: CATSGRGGTGNQPQHF. CDR3 DNA sequence: TGTGCCACCTCAGGCCGCGGGGGCACGGGCAATCAGCCCCAGCATTTT.

The chain is built from TRBV7-9 and TRBJ1-4, with D possibly matching TRBD1 (5 bases). V lost 1 base and J 0 bases, leaving 12 bases between the germline ends. This CDR3 is built from 17 residues. CDR1 SEHNR and CDR2 FQNEAQ come from the germline V gene (reference sequence). The CDR3, as DNA: TGTGCCAGCAGCTTAGGGTGGACACAGGCAACTAATGAAAAACTGTTTTTT. Translation: CASSLGWTQATNEKLFF.

The CDR3, as DNA: TGTGCCAGCAGTTTCGGGACTGCCAATCAGCCCCAGCATTTT. Its protein product is CASSFGTANQPQHF. The rearrangement links TRBV6-5 to TRBJ1-5; tentatively, D is TRBD1 (5 bases). Between the trimmed V and J ends, which lost 4 bases and 3 bases, there was a span of 10 bases. Germline lookup yields CDR1 MNHEY and CDR2 SVGAGI. The CDR3 is made up of 14 amino acids.

The chain has TRBV23-1 and TRBJ2-2, with 8 bases matching TRBD1. TRBV23-1 is identified as an open reading frame with a role that is uncertain. This CDR3 comprises 16 residues. V trimming: 4 bases; J trimming: 5 bases; junction bases outside the gene matches: 9. CDR3 nucleotides: TGCGCCAGCAGTCGAGGGACAGGTTTGGTTACCGGGGAGCTGTTTTTT. It specifies CASSRGTGLVTGELFF.

The chain is built from TRBV5-1 and TRBJ1-6, with D possibly matching TRBD1 (6 bases). CDR1 and CDR2 (germline): SGHRS, YFSETQ. Deletions cut 4 bases from V and 6 bases from J, with 11 bases between. The CDR3 spans 14 residues. The CDR3 here is CASSVDSLNSPLHF. CDR3 nucleotides: TGCGCCAGCAGCGTGGACAGCCTTAATTCACCCCTCCACTTT.

This clone was recorded only once. The chain has TRBV29-1 and TRBJ1-3, with D possibly being TRBD1 (6 bases). Looked up from germline, CDR1 is SQVTM and CDR2 is ANQGSEA. The CDR3 sequence is 14 residues long. The V gene lost 5 bases and the J gene lost 0 bases, with 11 bases spanning the gap. This CDR3 is CSVRGAASGNTIYF. The CDR3 DNA reads as TGCAGCGTTAGGGGGGCTGCCTCTGGAAACACCATATATTTT.

This rearrangement joins TRBV28 to TRBJ2-3; 10 bases fit TRBD2. The CDR3 has 18 amino acids. CDR1 MDHEN and CDR2 SYDVKM come from the germline V gene. The ends lost 3 bases at V and 2 bases at J; junction bases unmatched: 11. CDR3 amino acids: CASSFWASGRRVTDTQYF. CDR3 nucleotides: TGTGCCAGCAGTTTTTGGGCTAGCGGGAGAAGGGTCACAGATACGCAGTATTTT.

V is TRBV7-2 and J is TRBJ1-5, with a possible D match to TRBD1 (5 bases). The CDR3 is made up of 15 amino acids. Germline V CDR1 and CDR2: SGHTA, FQGNSA. Trimming cost V 2 bases and J 5 bases, with 13 bases left between them. The CDR3 nucleotides read TGTGCCAGCAGCTTAAGGAGTAGGGGAGATCAGCCCCAGCATTTT. This gives the protein CASSLRSRGDQPQHF.

The J gene is TRBJ2-1, the V gene TRBV7-3, with 12 bases identical to TRBD2. CDR3 length: 15 amino acids. V was pared by 5 bases and J by 4 bases, with 3 bases of the junction left unmatched. Germline values: CDR1 SGHTA, CDR2 FQGTGA. In nucleotides, the CDR3 is TGTGCCAGCAGCCCCGGGACTAGCGGGTACAATGAGCAGTTCTTC. Its protein product is CASSPGTSGYNEQFF.

This clone was seen only once. The chain is built from TRBV27 and TRBJ2-3, with 13 bases fitting TRBD2. This CDR3 has 18 residues. CDR1 MNHEY and CDR2 SMNVEV come from the germline V gene (reference sequence). Unmatched junction bases numbered 11, after V lost 5 bases and J lost 3 bases. CDR3 loop: CASSAIPPGLAGTDTQYF. CDR3 nucleotide sequence: TGTGCCAGCAGTGCGATTCCTCCGGGACTAGCGGGGACAGATACGCAGTATTTT.

The V call is TRBV18, the J call TRBJ1-4; D gene ambiguous. The V gene's germline CDR1 is KGHSH and CDR2 LQKENI. This CDR3 spans 16 amino acids. Trimming shortened V by 2 bases and J by 7 bases, and 17 bases separated the two germline ends. CDR3 sequence: CASSPINQFAIEKLFF. The CDR3 region has the DNA TGTGCCAGCTCACCAATTAACCAGTTCGCTATTGAAAAACTGTTTTTT.

The genes are TRBV5-5 and TRBJ2-1; 7 bases line up with TRBD2. J lost 3 bases, V lost 0 bases, and 6 bases had no gene match. There are 16 residues in the CDR3. Germline CDR1 and CDR2: SGHKS and YYEKEE (reference sequence). The CDR3 nucleotides are TGTGCCAGCAGCTTGGGTCAGCGGGGTCTCTACAATGAGCAGTTCTTC. Encoded protein: CASSLGQRGLYNEQFF.